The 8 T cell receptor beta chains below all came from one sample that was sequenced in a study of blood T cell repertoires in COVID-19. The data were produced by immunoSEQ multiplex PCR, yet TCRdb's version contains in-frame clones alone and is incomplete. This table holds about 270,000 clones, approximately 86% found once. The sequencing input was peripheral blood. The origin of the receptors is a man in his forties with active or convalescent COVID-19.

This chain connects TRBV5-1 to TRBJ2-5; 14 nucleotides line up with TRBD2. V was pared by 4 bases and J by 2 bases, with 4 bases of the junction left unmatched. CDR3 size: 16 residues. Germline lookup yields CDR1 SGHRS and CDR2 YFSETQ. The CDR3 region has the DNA TGCGCCAGCAGCATTGGGACTAGCGGGGGACAAGAGACCCAGTACTTC. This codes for CASSIGTSGGQETQYF. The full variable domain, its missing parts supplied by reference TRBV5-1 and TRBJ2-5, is KAGVTQTPRYLIKTRGQQVTLSCSPISGHRSVSWYQQTPGQGLQFLFEYFSETQRNKGNFPGRFSGRQFSNSRSEMNVSTLELGDSALYLCASSIGTSGGQETQYFGPGTRLLVL.

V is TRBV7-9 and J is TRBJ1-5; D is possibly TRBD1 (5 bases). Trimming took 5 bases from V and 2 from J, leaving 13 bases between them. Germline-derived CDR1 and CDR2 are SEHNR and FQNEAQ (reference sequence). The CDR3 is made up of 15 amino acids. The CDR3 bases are TGTGCCAGCAGCCAGGGATCGGTGGGCAATCAGCCCCAGCATTTT. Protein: CASSQGSVGNQPQHF.

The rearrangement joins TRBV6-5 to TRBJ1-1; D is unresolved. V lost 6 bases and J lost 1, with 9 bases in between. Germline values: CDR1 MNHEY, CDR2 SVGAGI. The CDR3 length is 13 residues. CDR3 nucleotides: TGTGCCAGCAGCCTAACCTCGAACACTGAAGCTTTCTTT. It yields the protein CASSLTSNTEAFF.

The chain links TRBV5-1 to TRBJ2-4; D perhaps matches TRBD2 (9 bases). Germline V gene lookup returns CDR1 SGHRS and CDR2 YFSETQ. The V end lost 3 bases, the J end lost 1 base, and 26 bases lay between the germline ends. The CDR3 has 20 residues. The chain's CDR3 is CASSSISGQDLAGAKNIQYF. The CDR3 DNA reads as TGCGCCAGCAGCTCGATATCGGGACAGGATCTAGCGGGGGCCAAAAACATTCAGTACTTC.

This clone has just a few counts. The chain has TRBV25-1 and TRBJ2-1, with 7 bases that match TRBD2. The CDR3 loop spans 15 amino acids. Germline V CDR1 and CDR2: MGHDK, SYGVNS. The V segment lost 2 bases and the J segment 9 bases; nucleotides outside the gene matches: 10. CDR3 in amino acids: CASSEPGEGPGEQFF. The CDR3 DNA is TGTGCCAGCAGTGAACCGGGGGAGGGCCCGGGTGAGCAGTTCTTC. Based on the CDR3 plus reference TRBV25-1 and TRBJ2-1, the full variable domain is EADIYQTPRYLVIGTGKKITLECSQTMGHDKMYWYQQDPGMELHLIHYSYGVNSTEKGDLSSESTVSRIRTEHFPLTLESARPSHTSQYLCASSEPGEGPGEQFFGPGTRLTVL.

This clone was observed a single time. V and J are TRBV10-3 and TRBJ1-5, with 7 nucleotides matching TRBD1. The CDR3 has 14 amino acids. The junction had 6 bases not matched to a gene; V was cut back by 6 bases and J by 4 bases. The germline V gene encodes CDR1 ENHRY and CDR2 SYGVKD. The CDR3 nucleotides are TGTGCCATCAGGGGGACAGAGGATAATCAGCCCCAGCATTTT. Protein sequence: CAIRGTEDNQPQHF.

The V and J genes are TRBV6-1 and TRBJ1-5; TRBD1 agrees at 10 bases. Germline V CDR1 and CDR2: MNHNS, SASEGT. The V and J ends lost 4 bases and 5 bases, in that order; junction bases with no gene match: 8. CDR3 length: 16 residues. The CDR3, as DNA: TGTGCCAGCAGTGCAGGACAGGGGGAAAGGGATCAGCCCCAGCATTTT. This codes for CASSAGQGERDQPQHF.

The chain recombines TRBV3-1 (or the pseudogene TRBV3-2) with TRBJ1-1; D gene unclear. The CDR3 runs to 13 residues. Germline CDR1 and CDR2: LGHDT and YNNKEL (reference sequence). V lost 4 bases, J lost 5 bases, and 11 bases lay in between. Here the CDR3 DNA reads TGTGCCAGCAGCCGGGCCGGGGAGACTGAAGCTTTCTTT. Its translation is CASSRAGETEAFF.